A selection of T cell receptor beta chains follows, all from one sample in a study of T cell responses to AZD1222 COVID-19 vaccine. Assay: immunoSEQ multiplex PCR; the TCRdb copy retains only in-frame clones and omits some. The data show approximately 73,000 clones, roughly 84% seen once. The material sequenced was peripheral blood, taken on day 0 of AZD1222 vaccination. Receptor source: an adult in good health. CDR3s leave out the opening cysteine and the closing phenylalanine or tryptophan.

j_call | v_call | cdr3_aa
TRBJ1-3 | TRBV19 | ASSIDTLAGNTIY
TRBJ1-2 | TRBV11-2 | ASSQNMGQGVGYT
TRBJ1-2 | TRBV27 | ASSLQGAFGYT
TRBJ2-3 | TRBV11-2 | ASSLDLNTQY
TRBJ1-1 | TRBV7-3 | ASSFGRDTEAF
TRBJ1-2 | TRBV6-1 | ASSEADSYGYT
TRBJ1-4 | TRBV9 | ASSVAAPAEKLF
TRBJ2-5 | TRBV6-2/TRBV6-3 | ASSYSPAAPQY
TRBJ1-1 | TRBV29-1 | SVEDSGAGNTEAF
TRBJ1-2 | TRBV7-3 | ASSPARGGYT
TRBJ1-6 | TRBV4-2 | ASSQDRRDNSPLH
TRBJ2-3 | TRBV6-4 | ASSESAGSTDTQY
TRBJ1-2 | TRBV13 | ASSGPNYGYT
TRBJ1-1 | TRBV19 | ASMGSPRQDTEAF
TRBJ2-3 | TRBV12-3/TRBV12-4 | ASSATDTQY
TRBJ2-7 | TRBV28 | ASRGTLYEQY
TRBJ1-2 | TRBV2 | ASRRLGTGTDGYT
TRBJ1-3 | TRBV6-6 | ASSVGTVGNTIY
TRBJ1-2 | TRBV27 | ASSSDRAVGYT
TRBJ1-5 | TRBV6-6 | ASSTDWGKPQH
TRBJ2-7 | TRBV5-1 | ASSQQGYDEQY
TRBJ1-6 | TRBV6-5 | ASNLDRVNSPLH
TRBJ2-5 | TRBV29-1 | SVASGQETQY
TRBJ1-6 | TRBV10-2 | ASSEITGGQFH
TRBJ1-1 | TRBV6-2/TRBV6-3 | ASSPHDRAMLNTEAF
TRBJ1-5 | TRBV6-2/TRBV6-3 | ASSFPGVGQPQH
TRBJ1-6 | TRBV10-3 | AIRGTGSDSPLH
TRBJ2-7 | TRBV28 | ASRGLLGVDEQY
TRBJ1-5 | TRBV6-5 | ASRRGNQPQH
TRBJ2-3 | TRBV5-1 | ASSSRLAGGADTQY
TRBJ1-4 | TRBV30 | AWSAGIQLEKLF
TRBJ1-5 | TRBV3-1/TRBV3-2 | ASSQAENQPQH
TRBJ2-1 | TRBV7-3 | ASSYGTKANEQF
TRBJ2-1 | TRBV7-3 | ASSLLRQGLLPASSSYNEQF
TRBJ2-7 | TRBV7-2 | ASSFAGQGSYEQY
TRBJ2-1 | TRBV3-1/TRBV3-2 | ASSQDLSSYNEQF
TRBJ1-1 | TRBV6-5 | ASSYSTAVTEAF
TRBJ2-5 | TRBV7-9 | ASSLSGGAETQY
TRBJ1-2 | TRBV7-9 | ASSFRGTRDGYT
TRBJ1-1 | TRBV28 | ASSRRAANTEAF
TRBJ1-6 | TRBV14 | ASSQRRQDRRSYNSPLH
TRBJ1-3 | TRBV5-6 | ASSLDRGYRENTIY
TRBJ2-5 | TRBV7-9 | ASSLARGVGETQY
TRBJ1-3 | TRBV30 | AWSVTGFTIY
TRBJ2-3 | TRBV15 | ATRSPWTGGAADTQY
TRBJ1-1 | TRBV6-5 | ASSPGQGANTEAF
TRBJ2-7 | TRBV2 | ASNREISYEQY
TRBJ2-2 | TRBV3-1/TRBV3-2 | ASSRRVAGELF
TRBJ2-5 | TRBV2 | ASRAGLSQETQY
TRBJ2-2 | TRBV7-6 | ASSFAQGLEGGELF
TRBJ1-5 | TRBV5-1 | ASSSVPGSNQPQH
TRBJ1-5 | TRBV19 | ASSIRRGGNQPQH
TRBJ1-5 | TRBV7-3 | ASSFGPRGGGTPIYSNQPQH
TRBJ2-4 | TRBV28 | ASGTGTMNIQY
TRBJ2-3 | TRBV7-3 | ASSSQGARTDTQY